A single sample gave rise to the 20 T cell receptor beta chains below, sequenced in a study of blood T cell repertoires in COVID-19. Libraries were prepared by immunoSEQ multiplex PCR; TCRdb keeps only in-frame clonotypes and omits some of them. The repertoire holds 150,000 or so clones, approximately 86% seen once, with roughly 4% in the top ten. Material: PBMCs or T cells enriched from blood (not recorded which). The receptors originated from a woman aged 40 to 55 who had been exposed to COVID-19.

This chain uses TRBV10-3 with TRBJ2-1, with 11 bases that match TRBD1. V trimming: 2 bases; J trimming: 6 bases; junction bases outside the gene matches: 3. CDR3 length equals 15 residues. Per the germline V gene, CDR1 is ENHRY and CDR2 is SYGVKD. CDR3 nucleotide sequence: TGTGCCATCAGTGAGGGTGGGACAGGGGGCAATGAGCAGTTCTTC. This gives the protein CAISEGGTGGNEQFF.

V gene TRBV27 combines with J gene TRBJ2-6; the D is unclear. The V gene's germline CDR1 is MNHEY and CDR2 SMNVEV (reference sequence). V lost 6 bases and J lost 1, with 4 bases in between. The CDR3 is made up of 13 amino acids. The CDR3: CASSRSGANVLTF. The CDR3 coding sequence is TGTGCCAGCAGCCGGTCTGGGGCCAACGTCCTGACTTTC.

This clone was seen just once. The rearrangement links TRBV7-2 to TRBJ2-3; TRBD2 matches 11 bases. V was clipped by 9 bases and J by 3 bases; unmatched bases: 8. The CDR3 length is 15 residues. Germline CDR1 is SGHTA and CDR2 is FQGNSA. This CDR3 is CASLLAGVATDTQYF. CDR3 DNA: TGTGCCAGTTTACTAGCGGGAGTGGCGACAGATACGCAGTATTTT.

This clone has only one observation. The chain uses TRBV21-1 and TRBJ2-1; TRBD2, the D gene given by the table, was not confirmed from the DNA. TRBV21-1 is a documented pseudogene. CDR3 length: 16 amino acids. This CDR3 is CASVETSGPTYNEQFF. The CDR3 coding sequence is TGTGCCAGCGTCGAGACTAGCGGGCCCACCTACAATGAGCAGTTCTTC.

The chain has TRBV19 and TRBJ1-1; 7 bases line up with TRBD1. Trimming removed 9 bases from V and 0 bases from J; junction bases left unmatched: 4. This CDR3 is 13 amino acids long. Germline CDR1 LNHDA, CDR2 SQIVND (reference sequence). The CDR3 DNA reads as TGTGCCAGCAACAGGGGCATGAACACTGAAGCTTTCTTT. Its protein product is CASNRGMNTEAFF.

V gene TRBV12-5 combines with J gene TRBJ2-2, with 9 bases that match TRBD1. CDR3 size: 18 residues. The ends lost 3 bases at V and 5 bases at J; junction bases unmatched: 13. CDR1 and CDR2 (germline): LGHNT, FRNRAP. The DNA for the CDR3 is TGTGCTAGTGGTTTACACACAGGGGGCGTGTTAAGTACCGGGGAGCTGTTTTTT. Protein sequence: CASGLHTGGVLSTGELFF.

The chain links TRBV6-5 to TRBJ1-5; TRBD1 matches at 11 bases. Germline V gene lookup returns CDR1 MNHEY and CDR2 SVGAGI. This CDR3 is 16 amino acids long. Germline trimming cut 0 bases from V and 6 bases from J; bases unmatched to any gene: 4. The CDR3 DNA reads TGTGCCAGCAGTTACTCATGGGACAGGGGGAGTCAGCCCCAGCATTTT. Translating gives CASSYSWDRGSQPQHF.

This rearrangement joins TRBV10-1 to TRBJ1-4; possible D gene TRBD1, 5 bases. The germline V gene encodes CDR1 WNHNN and CDR2 SYGVQD (reference sequence). V was clipped by 9 bases and J by 6 bases, with 8 bases between them. CDR3 length equals 11 residues. The CDR3 DNA sequence: TGCGCCAGGGGGGGTTATGAAAAACTGTTTTTT. Amino acids: CARGGYEKLFF.

The chain carries TRBV19 and TRBJ1-1; the D gene is possibly TRBD1 (6 bases). There are 14 residues in the CDR3. Germline V CDR1 and CDR2: LNHDA, SQIVND (reference sequence). With 5 bases removed from V and 8 bases from J, the gap between germline ends came to 18 bases. CDR3 coding DNA: TGTGCCAGTAGTTTTGGACAGACCACACTCGAAGCTTTCTTT. The encoded protein is CASSFGQTTLEAFF.

V is TRBV27 and J is TRBJ1-5; no clear D gene. The CDR3 consists of 13 residues. V was trimmed by 5 bases and J by 3 bases, leaving 8 bases between them. From germline, CDR1 is MNHEY and CDR2 SMNVEV (reference sequence). CDR3 sequence: CASSPIPNQPQHF. The CDR3 nucleotides read TGTGCCAGCAGTCCCATTCCCAATCAGCCCCAGCATTTT.

This sequence joins TRBV3-1 (or the pseudogene TRBV3-2) and TRBJ2-2; D is ambiguous. Germline values: CDR1 LGHDT, CDR2 YNNKEL (reference sequence). This CDR3 has 15 amino acids. The V and J ends lost 1 base and 1 base respectively, with 7 bases between them. Here the CDR3 reads CASSQGPQNTGELFF. For the CDR3, the DNA is TGTGCCAGCAGCCAAGGTCCCCAGAACACCGGGGAGCTGTTTTTT.

The rearrangement joins TRBV20-1 to TRBJ1-2, with a tentative D call TRBD1 (5 bases). The CDR3 consists of 16 residues. V shed 3 bases and J shed 1 base, with 18 bases lying between them. CDR1 is DFQATT and CDR2 is SNEGSKA in the germline V gene (reference sequence). The CDR3 here is CSASDLGGPGNYGYTF. The DNA for the CDR3 is TGCAGTGCTAGTGACCTCGGGGGTCCGGGTAACTATGGCTACACCTTC.

This clone was counted only a few times. The CDR3: CASSPLTGGTEAFF. The DNA for the CDR3 is TGTGCCAGCAGTCCCCTTACAGGGGGCACTGAAGCTTTCTTT. The chain employs TRBV2 and TRBJ1-1; 8 positions agree with TRBD1. Germline CDR1 and CDR2: SNHLY and FYNNEI. CDR3 length: 14 amino acids. V was pared by 5 bases and J by 4 bases, with 6 bases of the junction left unmatched.

The chain links TRBV12-5 to TRBJ1-1; 8 positions match TRBD1. V dropped 2 bases and J dropped 6; count of bases not matched to a gene: 8. This CDR3 is built from 15 residues. CDR1 and CDR2 from the germline V gene are LGHNT and FRNRAP. The CDR3 region has the DNA TGTGCTAGTGGTTTGATAAACAGGGGGGATCCTGAAGCTTTCTTT. It encodes CASGLINRGDPEAFF.

This clone was recorded only once. Here the CDR3 DNA reads TGTGCCAGCAGTTTATCGCCACTCCAAGAGACCCAGTACTTC. This encodes CASSLSPLQETQYF. The chain carries TRBV27 and TRBJ2-5; no reliable D call. CDR1 MNHEY and CDR2 SMNVEV come from the germline V gene (reference sequence). CDR3 length: 14 amino acids. V lost 0 bases to trimming and J lost 1 base, with 6 bases between them.

The V gene is TRBV7-9, the J gene TRBJ1-2, with TRBD1 as a possible D gene (5 bases). Trimming took 0 bases from V and 4 from J, leaving 12 bases between them. The CDR3 covers 15 residues. In germline, CDR1 is SEHNR, CDR2 FQNEAQ (reference sequence). CDR3 coding DNA: TGTGCCAGCAGCTTAGCGCGGGGCGGAATCTATGGCTACACCTTC. It translates to CASSLARGGIYGYTF.

J is TRBJ2-6 and V is TRBV6-1, with TRBD1 matching over 7 bases. J gave up 2 bases and V 3 bases, and 4 bases lay outside the gene matches. The V gene's germline CDR1 is MNHNS and CDR2 SASEGT. CDR3 length: 16 amino acids. This chain's CDR3 is CASSERGRAGANVLTF. DNA for the CDR3: TGTGCCAGCAGTGAGAGGGGGCGGGCTGGGGCCAACGTCCTGACTTTC.

The V and J genes are TRBV5-1 and TRBJ2-1, with D tentatively TRBD2 (6 bases). V dropped 0 bases and J dropped 0 bases, with 13 bases sitting between them. Germline V gene sequence: CDR1 SGHRS, CDR2 YFSETQ. CDR3 length: 17 amino acids. The CDR3 loop reads CASSLVRDSSSYNEQFF. CDR3 sequence (DNA): TGCGCCAGCAGCTTGGTACGGGACTCAAGCTCCTACAATGAGCAGTTCTTC.

This chain uses TRBV4-3 with TRBJ1-3, with D uncertain. The CDR3 consists of 16 residues. The V gene lost 0 bases and the J gene lost 3 bases, with 12 bases spanning the gap. Germline V gene data show CDR1 as LGHNA and CDR2 as YSLEER. The CDR3 is CASSQDRIGVGNTIYF. For the CDR3, the DNA is TGCGCCAGCAGCCAAGACCGAATCGGGGTTGGAAACACCATATATTTT.

The CDR3 here is CASTKGQGDTEAFF. In DNA form, the CDR3 reads TGCGCCAGCACCAAGGGACAGGGCGACACTGAAGCTTTCTTT. V usage is TRBV5-1 and J usage is TRBJ1-1, with 9 bases aligning to TRBD1. The V segment lost 6 bases and the J segment 3 bases; nucleotides outside the gene matches: 6. From germline, CDR1 is SGHRS and CDR2 YFSETQ. The CDR3 has 14 amino acids.